This TCR beta chain was documented in a study of cytomegalovirus exposure and HLA in healthy donors. Both 60 Vbeta primers and 13 Jbeta primers went into the PCR. Only in-frame clones appear in the TCRdb table, and some are missing; sequencing was by immunoSEQ multiplex PCR. The top ten hold approximately 4.4% of the sample, which has some 170,000 clones, roughly 76% seen once. The sequenced material came from PBMCs. The receptor was derived from a woman aged 18-35 years in good health and CMV-seropositive.

The CDR3 is CAWSAKEAAAGYTLGETQYF. The CDR3 DNA reads as TGTGCCTGGAGTGCGAAAGAAGCGGCAGCGGGGTACACTCTCGGAGAGACCCAGTACTTC. V gene TRBV30 combines with J gene TRBJ2-5, with 7 bases matching TRBD2. After removal of 1 base from V and 4 bases from J, the junction contained 24 bases not matched to a gene. The CDR3 has 20 residues. The V gene's germline CDR1 is GTSNPN and CDR2 SVGIG (reference sequence).